The next 23 T cell receptor beta chains were all read from a single sample in a study of cytomegalovirus exposure and HLA in healthy donors. The primer mix had 60 Vbeta and 13 Jbeta primers. Only in-frame clones appear in the TCRdb table, and some are missing; sequencing was by immunoSEQ multiplex PCR. The sample includes around 120,000 clones, 9.5% of them seen just once. Material: PBMCs. The receptors come from a man aged 30-40 years in good health and CMV-seronegative.

The chain recombines TRBV6-5 with TRBJ2-7, with a weak D call TRBD2 (5 bases). The CDR3 is 14 amino acids. Germline assignment: CDR1 MNHEY and CDR2 SVGAGI. The V gene lost 6 bases and the J gene lost 2 bases, with 14 bases spanning the gap. The chain's CDR3 is CASRVDMGAYEQYF. CDR3 nucleotides: TGTGCCAGCAGGGTCGACATGGGAGCCTACGAGCAGTACTTC.

CDR3 sequence (DNA): TGCGCCAGCAGCTTGGGGACAGGGACCTACGAGCAGTACTTC. Amino acid sequence: CASSLGTGTYEQYF. This chain links TRBV5-1 with TRBJ2-7; 8 bases match TRBD1. The germline V gene encodes CDR1 SGHRS and CDR2 YFSETQ. CDR3 length: 14 residues. The trim removed 0 bases at V and 2 bases at J, leaving 1 base unmatched.

The sample holds a few counts of this clone. As DNA, the CDR3 is TGCGCCAGCAGCCCAAGACTAGGCGAGGAGACCCAGTACTTC. As protein: CASSPRLGEETQYF. This chain joins TRBV4-1 and TRBJ2-5; the D gene is possibly TRBD2 (6 bases). V lost 4 bases, J lost 5 bases, and 14 bases lay in between. CDR1 is MGHRA and CDR2 is YSYEKL in the germline V gene. There are 14 residues in the CDR3.

This clone showed up just a few times. The rearrangement joins TRBV7-9 to TRBJ2-7; D might be TRBD1 (6 bases). Germline CDR1 and CDR2: SEHNR and FQNEAQ (reference sequence). CDR3 length equals 17 residues. V was shortened by 1 base and J by 0 bases, with 16 bases between the two germline ends. The CDR3 nucleotides are TGTGCCAGCAGCTTAGGTATTGACAGGCAACTCTCCTACGAGCAGTACTTC. Translation: CASSLGIDRQLSYEQYF.

Here the CDR3 DNA reads TGTGCCAGCAGTGAACGTAGAGGGCGACAGGATAGCAATCAGCCCCAGCATTTT. This gives the protein CASSERRGRQDSNQPQHF. The V call is TRBV2, the J call TRBJ1-5; weak D call: TRBD1 (6 bases). V was trimmed by 2 bases and J by 0 bases, leaving 17 bases between them. Germline CDR1 reads SNHLY; CDR2 reads FYNNEI. The CDR3 is 18 residues long.

This clone showed up just a few times. The chain employs TRBV5-4 and TRBJ2-3; tentative D call: TRBD2 (7 bases). The V gene's germline CDR1 is SGHNT and CDR2 YYREEE (reference sequence). V was cut by 4 bases and J by 6 bases, with 12 bases left in between. The CDR3 runs to 13 residues. The CDR3 coding sequence is TGTGCCAGCAGCGGGGGGGCTGTGGATACGCAGTATTTT. Translated, it gives CASSGGAVDTQYF.

This clone appeared a few times. Here the CDR3 reads CASSLWSLDTEAFF. The DNA of the CDR3 is TGTGCCAGCAGCTTATGGAGTTTGGACACTGAAGCTTTCTTT. The chain has TRBV13 and TRBJ1-1; D is unclear. CDR1 and CDR2 (germline): PRHDT, FYEKMQ (reference sequence). The ends were cut back, 2 bases at V and 3 bases at J, with 10 bases in the middle. CDR3 size: 14 residues.

This clone has just a few counts. The rearrangement joins TRBV11-2 to TRBJ2-7, with D maybe TRBD2 (6 bases). V was clipped by 3 bases and J by 4 bases, with 13 bases between them. Germline loops: CDR1 SGHAT, CDR2 FQNNGV. The CDR3 has 14 residues. The CDR3 region has the DNA TGTGCCAGCAGCTTGCCGGAGGGGCCGTACGAGCAGTACTTC. It translates to CASSLPEGPYEQYF.

V usage is TRBV4-1 and J usage is TRBJ2-7; D may be TRBD2 (5 bases). V lost 0 bases to trimming and J lost 0 bases, with 15 bases between them. The germline CDR1 and CDR2 sequences are MGHRA and YSYEKL. The CDR3 runs to 17 residues. Written as DNA, the CDR3 is TGCGCCAGCAGCCAAGATAAGGTAACGGGATTCTCCTACGAGCAGTACTTC. Translating it yields CASSQDKVTGFSYEQYF.

This clone was seen only a few times. The chain carries TRBV6-6 and TRBJ2-7; TRBD1 matches at 8 bases. J lost 3 bases, V lost 5 bases, and 6 bases had no gene match. Germline V CDR1 and CDR2: MNHNY, SVGAGI (reference sequence). The CDR3 length is 14 residues. In DNA, the CDR3 is TGTGCCAGCAGTCAGCAGGGGGCGTTCTACGAGCAGTACTTC. This sequence encodes CASSQQGAFYEQYF.

This clone was found a few times. The J gene is TRBJ2-1, the V gene TRBV28, with 7 bases identical to TRBD1. The CDR3 runs 16 residues. V shed 5 bases, J shed 9 bases, and the junction held 16 bases outside the gene matches. Germline lookup yields CDR1 MDHEN and CDR2 SYDVKM. The CDR3 DNA is TGTGCCAGCAGTGTCCGGAGGACAGGCCTCTTCTTTGAGCAGTTCTTC. Protein: CASSVRRTGLFFEQFF.

The V and J genes are TRBV5-1 and TRBJ2-5, with 15 bases fitting TRBD2. V shed 4 bases, J shed 5 bases, and the junction held 6 bases outside the gene matches. This CDR3 comprises 16 residues. Germline loops: CDR1 SGHRS, CDR2 YFSETQ. The CDR3 reads CASSDGTSGGFETQYF. The CDR3 region has the DNA TGCGCCAGCAGCGACGGGACTAGCGGGGGGTTTGAGACCCAGTACTTC. Using reference TRBV5-1 and TRBJ2-5 for the parts outside the CDR3, the full variable domain is KAGVTQTPRYLIKTRGQQVTLSCSPISGHRSVSWYQQTPGQGLQFLFEYFSETQRNKGNFPGRFSGRQFSNSRSEMNVSTLELGDSALYLCASSDGTSGGFETQYFGPGTRLLVL.

The chain uses TRBV6-1 and TRBJ2-2, with 7 bases matching TRBD1. The CDR3 length is 15 residues. V gave up 2 bases and J gave up 5 bases; unmatched junction bases: 5. CDR1 and CDR2 from the germline V gene are MNHNS and SASEGT. The CDR3 sequence is CASSEKNRGTGELFF. CDR3 sequence (DNA): TGTGCCAGCAGTGAAAAAAACAGGGGAACCGGGGAGCTGTTTTTT.

V and J are TRBV6-6 and TRBJ1-2, with D possibly TRBD1 on 6 matching bases. The germline V gene encodes CDR1 MNHNY and CDR2 SVGAGI (reference sequence). The germline V and J ends were trimmed by 8 bases and 7 bases, with 14 bases remaining between them. The CDR3 extends over 12 amino acids. The CDR3 DNA follows: TGTGCCAGCGGGCGGGGGGCAGGTGGCTACACCTTC. Protein product: CASGRGAGGYTF.

This chain uses TRBV21-1 with TRBJ2-3; the D call in the table, TRBD1, was not verified against the DNA. TRBV21-1 is a pseudogene segment. This CDR3 is 14 amino acids long. The CDR3 nucleotides are TGTGCCAGCAGCAAAGACAGGGGAACAGATACGCAGTATTTT. This gives the protein CASSKDRGTDTQYF.

This chain uses TRBV7-8 with TRBJ1-5; D is unresolved. CDR3 size: 16 residues. The V gene's germline CDR1 is SGHVS and CDR2 FQNEAQ. V gave up 1 base and J gave up 0 bases, with 10 bases separating them. This CDR3 is CASSLDVSYSNQPQHF. As DNA, the CDR3 is TGTGCCAGCAGCTTAGACGTTTCCTATAGCAATCAGCCCCAGCATTTT.

This clone was seen only a few times. This chain uses TRBV7-6 with TRBJ1-1, with TRBD1 matching over 9 bases. Germline V CDR1 and CDR2: SGHVS, FNYEAQ. Trimming removed 5 bases from V and 6 bases from J; junction bases left unmatched: 10. This CDR3 is 15 amino acids long. The CDR3: CASSPGTGKLSEAFF. CDR3 coding DNA: TGTGCCAGCAGCCCCGGGACAGGGAAGCTTTCTGAAGCTTTCTTT.

This chain links TRBV28 with TRBJ2-2; 12 bases are shared with TRBD1. The trim removed 4 bases at V and 6 bases at J, leaving 6 bases unmatched. Per the germline V gene, CDR1 is MDHEN and CDR2 is SYDVKM. The length of the CDR3 is 16 residues. The chain's CDR3 is CASSYLGTGGPGELFF. The CDR3 nucleotides read TGTGCCAGCAGTTACCTCGGGACAGGGGGCCCCGGGGAGCTGTTTTTT. Full variable domain (rest looked up from reference TRBV28 and TRBJ2-2): DVKVTQSSRYLVKRTGEKVFLECVQDMDHENMFWYRQDPGLGLRLIYFSYDVKMKEKGDIPEGYSVSREKKERFSLILESASTNQTSMYLCASSYLGTGGPGELFFGEGSRLTVL.

In this sample, this clone turned up a few times. This chain uses TRBV11-2 with TRBJ2-7; D gene uncertain. Germline V CDR1 and CDR2: SGHAT, FQNNGV. CDR3 size: 14 residues. With 6 bases removed from V and 1 base from J, the gap between germline ends came to 13 bases. The CDR3 sequence is CASRAPHESYEQYF. CDR3 nucleotide sequence: TGTGCCAGCAGAGCCCCCCACGAGTCCTACGAGCAGTACTTC.

This clone was seen a few times. The chain recombines TRBV7-3 with TRBJ2-5, with D tentatively TRBD2 (6 bases). This CDR3 is 15 amino acids long. CDR1 and CDR2 from the germline V gene are SGHTA and FQGTGA. With 5 bases removed from V and 4 bases from J, the gap between germline ends came to 17 bases. The DNA for the CDR3 is TGTGCCAGCAGCCTAGCGTCGGGCAGCGGAGAGACCCAGTACTTC. Residues: CASSLASGSGETQYF.

This clone was found a few times. CDR3 DNA sequence: TGCAGTGGTCAAAGAGGCACTGAGCAGTTCTTC. Its protein product is CSGQRGTEQFF. The chain links TRBV20-1 to TRBJ2-1, with unresolved D. Germline V lookup: CDR1 DFQATT, CDR2 SNEGSKA (reference sequence). V lost 7 bases to trimming and J lost 9 bases, with 13 bases between them. The CDR3 runs 11 residues.

This chain joins TRBV19 and TRBJ2-6, with D perhaps matching TRBD1 (6 bases). Germline V gene lookup returns CDR1 LNHDA and CDR2 SQIVND (reference sequence). Trimming shortened V by 5 bases and J by 4 bases, and 15 bases separated the two germline ends. The CDR3 sequence is 16 residues long. The CDR3 DNA follows: TGTGCCAGTAGTTCTTACAGGGCGACCGGGGCCAACGTCCTGACTTTC. It encodes CASSSYRATGANVLTF.

The table lists this clone with a few counts. V usage is TRBV20-1 and J usage is TRBJ1-4; no firm D call. Trimming left V 6 bases short and J 6 bases short, with 8 bases between. This CDR3 region has 11 residues. Germline V gene sequence: CDR1 DFQATT, CDR2 SNEGSKA (reference sequence). CDR3 region: CSAAVDEKLFF. The CDR3 region has the DNA TGCAGTGCGGCTGTTGATGAAAAACTGTTTTTT.